These 11 T cell receptor beta chains came from one sample sequenced in a study of T cells in Graves' hyperthyroidism and ophthalmopathy. Researchers amplified the TCR beta CDR3 regions from RNA transcripts. Researchers ran a first-round RT-PCR on the TCR CDR3 using the HTBI primer set. TCRdb re-analysed the multiplex PCR reads in MiXCR, keeping a single row per CDR3 protein. Among over 650,000 distinct CDR3 sequences, 16% were seen once, and the ten largest hold around 7.7%. Sequenced: blood. The receptors were gathered from a man between 18 and 35 years old with Graves' hyperthyroidism.

This clonotype was observed at least ten times. The gene calls are TRBV20-1 and TRBJ2-1, with 12 bases fitting TRBD2. Per germline, CDR1 DFQATT and CDR2 SNEGSKA (reference sequence). This CDR3 has 14 amino acids. After removal of 6 bases from V and 6 bases from J, the junction contained 6 bases not matched to a gene. The CDR3 nucleotides are TGCAGTGCAAGACTAGCGGGAGTTCTCAATGAGCAGTTCTTC. This encodes CSARLAGVLNEQFF.

The V gene is TRBV29-1, the J gene TRBJ2-7; TRBD1 matches 9 bases. The CDR3 has 13 amino acids. After removal of 7 bases from V and 1 base from J, the junction contained 5 bases not matched to a gene. Germline V gene data show CDR1 as SQVTM and CDR2 as ANQGSEA. CDR3 nucleotide sequence: TGCAGCGGCGGACAGGGGTGGTCCTACGAGCAGTACTTC. This sequence encodes CSGGQGWSYEQYF.

The CDR3 DNA follows: TGTGCCAGCAGCCCGACAGAGCACTATGGCTACACCTTC. Encoded protein: CASSPTEHYGYTF. J is TRBJ1-2 and V is TRBV3-1; tentatively, D is TRBD1 (5 bases). This CDR3 has 13 amino acids. Trimming removed 4 bases at V and 3 bases at J, with 9 bases between. The V gene's germline CDR1 is LGHDT and CDR2 YNNKEL (reference sequence).

Note on this clonotype: A junction boundary mismatches the germline segment, possibly from a read error. The V gene is TRBV9, the J gene TRBJ1-5, with TRBD1 matching over 7 bases. Looked up from germline, CDR1 is SGDLS and CDR2 is YYNGEE. CDR3 size: 14 residues. The DNA of the CDR3 is TGTGCCAGCAGCGTAGTTAGGGGGCGGCAGCCCCGGCATTTT. Translation: CASSVVRGRQPRHF.

As DNA, the CDR3 is TGTGCCAGCAGCCAAAGGACAGGGACCACTGAAGCTTTCTTT. Translating it yields CASSQRTGTTEAFF. The J gene is TRBJ1-1, the V gene TRBV3-1, with TRBD1 matching over 8 bases. The CDR3 sequence is 14 residues long. Germline trimming cut 2 bases from V and 4 bases from J; bases unmatched to any gene: 3. Germline-derived CDR1 and CDR2 are LGHDT and YNNKEL (reference sequence).

This clonotype was found a few times. The chain carries TRBV24-1 and TRBJ2-1; no reliable D call. CDR1 KGHDR and CDR2 SFDVKD come from the germline V gene. V was shortened by 1 base and J by 8 bases, with 8 bases between the two germline ends. The CDR3 runs to 13 residues. The CDR3, as DNA: TGTGCCACCAGTGATTTAGGCAGCCATGAGCAGTTCTTC. It yields the protein CATSDLGSHEQFF.

As regards this clonotype: A much larger clone differs from this one at a single base, so this may be a read error. The V and J genes are TRBV20-1 and TRBJ1-1, with a possible D match to TRBD1 (5 bases). The CDR3 has 12 amino acids. The V end was cut by 6 bases, the J end by 0 bases, with 8 bases between. Germline V gene lookup returns CDR1 DFQATT and CDR2 SNEGSKA (reference sequence). The CDR3 is CSARQLNTEAFF. DNA for the CDR3: TGCAGTGCCCGACAGTTGAACACTGAAGCTTTCTTT.

Only a few counts were recorded for this clonotype. J is TRBJ2-3 and V is TRBV3-1; 13 nucleotides align to TRBD2. This CDR3 contains 19 residues. Germline V gene lookup returns CDR1 LGHDT and CDR2 YNNKEL (reference sequence). The ends lost 4 bases at V and 4 bases at J; junction bases unmatched: 14. CDR3 sequence reads: CASSPSLGGTSGTPDTQYF. The CDR3 DNA is TGTGCCAGCAGCCCAAGTCTGGGGGGGACTAGCGGGACTCCAGATACGCAGTATTTT.

This clonotype was seen at least ten times. CDR3 coding DNA: TGTGCCAGCAGTACCGGGACTAGCGGGGCCCACCTGGGTGAGCAGTTCTTC. Translated, it gives CASSTGTSGAHLGEQFF. The chain has TRBV28 and TRBJ2-1, with 13 bases fitting TRBD2. Trimming removed 5 bases from V and 9 bases from J; junction bases left unmatched: 13. Germline V lookup: CDR1 MDHEN, CDR2 SYDVKM. The CDR3 loop spans 17 amino acids.

The chain is built from TRBV28 and TRBJ1-5, with 11 bases that match TRBD1. V lost 2 bases, J lost 2 bases, and 5 bases stayed unmatched. The CDR3 extends over 17 amino acids. Germline-derived CDR1 and CDR2 are MDHEN and SYDVKM. The CDR3 spells CASSLGTGGFGNQPQHF. The CDR3 bases are TGTGCCAGCAGTTTAGGGACAGGGGGGTTCGGCAATCAGCCCCAGCATTTT.

The chain uses TRBV7-9 and TRBJ2-3, with TRBD1 matching over 9 bases. Trimming cost V 0 bases and J 2 bases; bases outside gene matches: 12. CDR3 length: 19 amino acids. Germline CDR1 and CDR2: SEHNR and FQNEAQ (reference sequence). In DNA form, the CDR3 reads TGTGCCAGCAGCTTAGCGCTATCCGAGGGGACAGGGACCACAGATACGCAGTATTTT. Protein: CASSLALSEGTGTTDTQYF.